This entry lists 5 T cell receptor beta chains sequenced from one sample in a study of cytomegalovirus exposure and HLA in healthy donors. The PCR contained 60 Vbeta and 13 Jbeta primers. TCRdb's table, derived via immunoSEQ multiplex PCR, lists solely in-frame clones and lacks some. The data hold approximately 110,000 clones, with 77% observed a single time. The sequenced sample was PBMCs. These receptors were collected from a woman aged 40 to 55 in good health and CMV-seropositive.

The chain joins TRBV4-1 to TRBJ1-4; D not resolved. The length of the CDR3 is 15 residues. Germline V gene sequence: CDR1 MGHRA, CDR2 YSYEKL. V was pared by 1 base and J by 4 bases, with 10 bases between. CDR3 sequence: CASSQASIFNEKLFF. The CDR3 region has the DNA TGCGCCAGCAGCCAAGCAAGCATCTTTAATGAAAAACTGTTTTTT.

The chain links TRBV7-9 to TRBJ2-3, with 8 bases fitting TRBD1. Germline CDR1 SEHNR, CDR2 FQNEAQ (reference sequence). This CDR3 is built from 16 residues. The J segment lost 2 bases and the V segment lost 0 bases, leaving 4 bases of the junction unmatched. CDR3 DNA: TGTGCCAGCAGCTTAGCGCGGACAGGGTCCACAGATACGCAGTATTTT. This codes for CASSLARTGSTDTQYF.

The rearrangement links TRBV7-5 to TRBJ2-5; the D call in the table, TRBD1, was not verified against the DNA. TRBV7-5 is given as a pseudogene. CDR3 size: 18 residues. CDR3 in DNA: TGTGCCAGAAGCTTAATCATGGTGGCCAGGGTTACCCAAGAGACCCAGTACTTC. It codes for CARSLIMVARVTQETQYF.

The V call is TRBV2, the J call TRBJ2-4, with 9 bases matching TRBD1. The CDR3 spans 13 residues. Unmatched junction bases numbered 3, after V lost 4 bases and J lost 8 bases. Germline values: CDR1 SNHLY, CDR2 FYNNEI. This CDR3 is CASSGDREDIQYF. The CDR3 bases are TGTGCCAGCAGTGGGGACAGGGAGGACATTCAGTACTTC. Full variable domain (rest looked up from reference TRBV2 and TRBJ2-4): EPEVTQTPSHQVTQMGQEVILRCVPISNHLYFYWYRQILGQKVEFLVSFYNNEISEKSEIFDDQFSVERPDGSNFTLKIRSTKLEDSAMYFCASSGDREDIQYFGAGTRLSVL.

The chain is built from TRBV28 and TRBJ2-1; 10 nucleotides agree with TRBD2. Germline V gene data show CDR1 as MDHEN and CDR2 as SYDVKM. Trimming cost V 6 bases and J 7 bases; bases outside gene matches: 9. This CDR3 is built from 15 residues. CDR3 region: CASRLRTSGVNEQFF. CDR3 sequence (DNA): TGTGCCAGCAGGCTTAGGACTAGCGGAGTAAATGAGCAGTTCTTC.